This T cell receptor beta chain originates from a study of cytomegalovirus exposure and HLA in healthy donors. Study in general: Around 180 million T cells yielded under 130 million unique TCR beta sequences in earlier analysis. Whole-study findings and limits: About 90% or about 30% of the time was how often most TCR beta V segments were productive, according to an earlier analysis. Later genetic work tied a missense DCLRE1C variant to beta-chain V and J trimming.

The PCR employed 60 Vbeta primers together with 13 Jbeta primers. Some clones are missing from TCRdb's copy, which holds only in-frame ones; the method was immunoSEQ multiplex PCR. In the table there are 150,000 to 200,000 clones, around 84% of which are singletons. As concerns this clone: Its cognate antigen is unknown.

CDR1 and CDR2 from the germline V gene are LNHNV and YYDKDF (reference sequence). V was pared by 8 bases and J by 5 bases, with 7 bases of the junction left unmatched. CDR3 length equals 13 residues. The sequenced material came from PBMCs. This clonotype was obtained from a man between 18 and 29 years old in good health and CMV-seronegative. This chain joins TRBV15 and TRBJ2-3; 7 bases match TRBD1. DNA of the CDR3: TGTGCCACCCAACGTCACAGGGGAGATACGCAGTATTTT. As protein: CATQRHRGDTQYF. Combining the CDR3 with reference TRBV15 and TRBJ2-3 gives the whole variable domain DAMVIQNPRYQVTQFGKPVTLSCSQTLNHNVMYWYQQKSSQAPKLLFHYYDKDFNNEADTPDNFQSRRPNTSFCFLDIRSPGLGDTAMYLCATQRHRGDTQYFGPGTRLTVL.